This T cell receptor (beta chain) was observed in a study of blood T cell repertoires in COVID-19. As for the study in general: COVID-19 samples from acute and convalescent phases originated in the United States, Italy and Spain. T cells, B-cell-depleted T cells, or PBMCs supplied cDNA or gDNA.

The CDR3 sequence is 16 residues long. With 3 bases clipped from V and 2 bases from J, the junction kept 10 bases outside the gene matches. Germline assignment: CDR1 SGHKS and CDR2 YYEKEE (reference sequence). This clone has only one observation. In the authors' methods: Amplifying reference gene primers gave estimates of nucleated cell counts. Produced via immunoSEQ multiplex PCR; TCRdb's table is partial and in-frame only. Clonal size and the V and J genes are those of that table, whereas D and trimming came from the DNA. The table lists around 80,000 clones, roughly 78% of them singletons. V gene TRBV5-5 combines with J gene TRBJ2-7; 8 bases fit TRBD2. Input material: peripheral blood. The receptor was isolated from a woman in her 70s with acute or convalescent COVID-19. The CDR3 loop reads CASSSLGRGATYEQYF. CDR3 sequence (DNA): TGTGCCAGCAGCTCCCTAGGGCGGGGGGCCACCTACGAGCAGTACTTC.